This T cell receptor (beta chain) was identified during a study of T cell responses to AZD1222 COVID-19 vaccine. Between the trimmed V and J ends, which lost 8 bases and 9 bases, there was a span of 26 bases. The CDR3 contains 16 residues. Germline CDR1 reads LNHDA; CDR2 reads SQIVND (reference sequence). Data came from immunoSEQ multiplex PCR; TCRdb stores just in-frame clones and leaves some out. The sample lists about 180,000 clones; almost 90% were seen once. The material was peripheral blood, obtained on day 0 of AZD1222 vaccination. The gene calls are TRBV19 and TRBJ2-1, with a tentative D call TRBD1 (5 bases). This clonotype was obtained from an adult in good health. This chain's CDR3 is CASSVSRQTSNAEQFF. DNA of the CDR3: TGTGCCAGTTCTGTCTCCCGACAGACCTCTAACGCTGAGCAGTTCTTC. Full variable domain (remainder filled in from reference TRBV19 and TRBJ2-1): DGGITQSPKYLFRKEGQNVTLSCEQNLNHDAMYWYRQDPGQGLRLIYYSQIVNDFQKGDIAEGYSVSREKKESFPLTVTSAQKNPTAFYLCASSVSRQTSNAEQFFGPGTRLTVL.